These 21 T cell receptor beta chains originate from one sample sequenced in a study of Ad26.COV2.S vaccination and SARS-CoV-2 variants. Sequenced by immunoSEQ multiplex PCR; TCRdb stores in-frame clones only, minus some. Found here are 350,000 to 500,000 clones, roughly 91% of them singletons; the top ten hold around 4.2%. Treatment in this sample: some 20 received Ad26.COV2.S at low or high dose, single or two shots; 5 received placebo; per-sample allocation not given. Vaccine and placebo recipients were sampled on day 63 after the first injection. Sequencing used peripheral blood, obtained in a trial of Ad26.COV2.S vaccine versus placebo. The receptor source for this set is a person aged 18-60 years who received the Ad26.COV2.S COVID-19 vaccine or a placebo.

V usage is TRBV28 and J usage is TRBJ2-1, with D perhaps TRBD1 or TRBD2 (5 bases each). The germline V gene encodes CDR1 MDHEN and CDR2 SYDVKM. Trimming pared 4 bases from V and 5 bases from J, leaving 18 bases between. The CDR3 spans 16 residues. The CDR3 spells CASSSPGATNDNEQFF. CDR3 nucleotides: TGTGCCAGCAGTTCCCCCGGGGCGACAAATGACAATGAGCAGTTCTTC.

The chain combines TRBV28 with TRBJ1-5, with TRBD1 identical over 8 bases. The V and J ends lost 2 bases and 7 bases, in that order; junction bases with no gene match: 7. Germline V lookup: CDR1 MDHEN, CDR2 SYDVKM. CDR3 length equals 15 residues. The CDR3 nucleotides read TGTGCCAGCAGTTTAAATGGACAGGGCGTACAGCCCCAGCATTTT. Its protein product is CASSLNGQGVQPQHF.

This clone has more than one count but fewer than ten. The chain combines TRBV7-9 with TRBJ1-4; D not certain. CDR3 size: 13 residues. With 5 bases removed from V and 3 bases from J, the gap between germline ends came to 7 bases. Germline V lookup: CDR1 SEHNR, CDR2 FQNEAQ (reference sequence). CDR3 sequence reads: CASSEWSNEKLFF. CDR3 in DNA: TGTGCCAGCAGCGAATGGTCTAATGAAAAACTGTTTTTT.

In nucleotides, the CDR3 is TGTGCCACCAGTGCTCAGGGAACAGATACGCAGTATTTT. This encodes CATSAQGTDTQYF. The V and J genes are TRBV24-1 and TRBJ2-3, with D perhaps matching TRBD1 (5 bases). The CDR3 covers 13 residues. Per the germline V gene, CDR1 is KGHDR and CDR2 is SFDVKD. Trimming removed 5 bases from V and 3 bases from J, with 8 bases in between.

The chain carries TRBV5-4 and TRBJ1-1; 7 nucleotides match TRBD1. The CDR3 runs 15 residues. Losses at the gene ends were 4 bases for V and 6 bases for J; bases not matched to a gene: 12. Looked up from germline, CDR1 is SGHNT and CDR2 is YYREEE (reference sequence). The CDR3 reads CASSTRQGKGAEAFF. CDR3 coding DNA: TGTGCCAGCAGCACCCGACAGGGAAAGGGGGCTGAAGCTTTCTTT.

In its sample, this clone was seen a few times. Other DNA sequences in the sample encode the same CDR3. The chain employs TRBV4-1 and TRBJ1-6; 7 nucleotides line up with TRBD1. Trimming removed 4 bases from V and 7 bases from J; junction bases left unmatched: 4. Germline CDR1 reads MGHRA; CDR2 reads YSYEKL. This CDR3 spans 14 amino acids. The CDR3 is CASSRDRGNSPLHF. The CDR3, as DNA: TGCGCCAGCAGCCGGGACAGAGGGAATTCACCCCTCCACTTT.

This chain joins TRBV7-2 and TRBJ2-5; perhaps TRBD1 as D (6 bases). The germline V gene has CDR1 SGHTA and CDR2 FQGNSA. This CDR3 is built from 15 residues. V was clipped by 1 base and J by 5 bases, with 14 bases between them. CDR3 residues: CASSLGAVQGETQYF. The CDR3, as DNA: TGTGCCAGCAGCTTAGGAGCGGTCCAGGGGGAGACCCAGTACTTC.

The chain joins TRBV19 to TRBJ1-6; 7 nucleotides agree with TRBD1. The CDR3 consists of 16 residues. From germline, CDR1 is LNHDA and CDR2 SQIVND (reference sequence). The V and J ends lost 3 bases and 8 bases, in that order; junction bases with no gene match: 10. The CDR3 loop is CASSIGTAEGDSPLHF. DNA of the CDR3: TGTGCCAGTAGTATTGGGACAGCCGAGGGTGATTCACCCCTCCACTTT.

Written as DNA, the CDR3 is TGTGCCAGCAGCGTAGCGGTTTCGGGGGCCGGGGAGCTGTTTTTT. Protein product: CASSVAVSGAGELFF. This rearrangement joins TRBV9 to TRBJ2-2, with a tentative D call TRBD2 (6 bases). The V end lost 0 bases, the J end lost 6 bases, and 12 bases lay between the germline ends. The length of the CDR3 is 15 residues. CDR1 is SGDLS and CDR2 is YYNGEE in the germline V gene.

The chain uses TRBV10-3 and TRBJ2-3, with TRBD2 identical over 14 bases. This CDR3 comprises 17 residues. Germline values: CDR1 ENHRY, CDR2 SYGVKD. Trimming took 10 bases from V and 1 from J; bases not matched to a gene: 10. As DNA, the CDR3 is TGTGCCACCTCAGGACTAGCGGGAGGTAGGGGCACAGATACGCAGTATTTT. It codes for CATSGLAGGRGTDTQYF.

The rearrangement links TRBV28 to TRBJ1-6; TRBD1 might be the D (6 bases). This CDR3 contains 13 residues. Trimming shortened V by 8 bases and J by 7 bases, and 12 bases separated the two germline ends. Germline loops: CDR1 MDHEN, CDR2 SYDVKM. The CDR3 bases are TGTGCCAGCGAGGACAGTAGAAATTCACCCCTCCACTTT. As protein: CASEDSRNSPLHF.

The genes are TRBV7-8 and TRBJ2-7; 11 bases agree with TRBD2. CDR3 length equals 17 residues. V shed 7 bases and J 4 bases; nucleotides not matched to a gene: 15. Per germline, CDR1 SGHVS and CDR2 FQNEAQ. This CDR3 is CASKRAGTSGGSYEQYF. CDR3 DNA sequence: TGTGCCAGCAAAAGGGCCGGGACTAGCGGAGGTTCTTACGAGCAGTACTTC.

Concerning this clone: A junction end diverges from the germline sequence, so it may reflect a read error. V and J are TRBV7-3 and TRBJ2-1; TRBD1 might be the D (5 bases). The germline V gene encodes CDR1 SGHTA and CDR2 FQGTGA. The CDR3 is made up of 13 amino acids. The CDR3 DNA sequence: TGTGCCAGCAGCTTAGCGACAGACAATGAACAGTTCTTC. Translation: CASSLATDNEQFF.

The V and J genes are TRBV5-4 and TRBJ1-6; a possible D gene is TRBD1 (5 bases). Germline V gene lookup returns CDR1 SGHNT and CDR2 YYREEE (reference sequence). The CDR3 spans 14 residues. The ends were cut back, 0 bases at V and 9 bases at J, with 10 bases in the middle. The CDR3: CASSLESGRSPLHF. In DNA, the CDR3 is TGTGCCAGCAGCTTGGAGTCAGGGCGTTCACCCCTCCACTTT.

A note on this clone: The sample has other DNA sequences that encode this CDR3 too. V and J are TRBV5-1 and TRBJ2-7; maybe TRBD1 (5 bases). V lost 1 base, J lost 0 bases, and 8 bases lay in between. CDR1 and CDR2 from the germline V gene are SGHRS and YFSETQ. The CDR3 totals 14 residues. The CDR3 sequence: CASSLTGSSYEQYF. In DNA form, the CDR3 reads TGCGCCAGCAGCTTGACAGGAAGCTCCTACGAGCAGTACTTC.

V gene TRBV6-5 combines with J gene TRBJ2-2; D perhaps matches TRBD1 (5 bases). The CDR3 extends over 14 amino acids. V was trimmed by 5 bases and J by 2 bases, leaving 9 bases between them. Germline lookup yields CDR1 MNHEY and CDR2 SVGAGI. Here the CDR3 reads CASSTQGNTGELFF. The CDR3 DNA reads as TGTGCCAGCAGTACCCAGGGAAACACCGGGGAGCTGTTTTTT.

The gene calls are TRBV4-1 and TRBJ1-4; D is uncertain. CDR1 and CDR2 (germline): MGHRA, YSYEKL. This CDR3 has 15 amino acids. Trimming removed 1 base at V and 3 bases at J, with 9 bases between. CDR3 sequence reads: CASSQVAGPNEKLFF. DNA for the CDR3: TGCGCCAGCAGCCAAGTGGCCGGACCTAATGAAAAACTGTTTTTT.

The chain links TRBV7-2 to TRBJ2-3; 9 bases align to TRBD2. Germline V lookup: CDR1 SGHTA, CDR2 FQGNSA. With V trimmed by 8 bases and J by 4 bases, 7 bases remained unmatched. This CDR3 region has 14 residues. CDR3 DNA sequence: TGTGCCAGCGGGCCGGGACTAGCCCCAGATACGCAGTATTTT. Residues: CASGPGLAPDTQYF.

This sequence joins TRBV25-1 and TRBJ2-1, with TRBD2 identical over 7 bases. This CDR3 has 15 residues. The J segment lost 5 bases and the V segment lost 4 bases, leaving 8 bases of the junction unmatched. Germline V gives CDR1 MGHDK, CDR2 SYGVNS. CDR3 in amino acids: CASSVGLLKNNEQFF. CDR3 DNA sequence: TGTGCCAGCAGTGTGGGACTACTTAAGAACAATGAGCAGTTCTTC.

This clone was observed a single time. CDR3 protein: CASRDQDRGGYTF. For the CDR3, the DNA is TGTGCCAGCAGGGACCAGGACAGGGGTGGCTACACCTTC. V and J are TRBV28 and TRBJ1-2; TRBD1 aligns across 9 bases. J gave up 7 bases and V 6 bases, and 6 bases lay outside the gene matches. Germline values: CDR1 MDHEN, CDR2 SYDVKM. CDR3 length: 13 residues.

The chain combines TRBV5-5 with TRBJ2-3, with a possible D match to TRBD1 (5 bases). Germline V gene sequence: CDR1 SGHKS, CDR2 YYEKEE (reference sequence). The CDR3 is made up of 13 amino acids. Trimming removed 1 base at V and 3 bases at J, with 6 bases between. In DNA form, the CDR3 reads TGTGCCAGCAGCTTGCAGGGAACAGATACGCAGTATTTT. Translation: CASSLQGTDTQYF. Using reference TRBV5-5 and TRBJ2-3 for the parts outside the CDR3, the full variable domain is DAGVTQSPTHLIKTRGQQVTLRCSPISGHKSVSWYQQVLGQGPQFIFQYYEKEERGRGNFPDRFSARQFPNYSSELNVNALLLGDSALYLCASSLQGTDTQYFGPGTRLTVL.